This TCR beta chain comes out of a study of PD-L1 blockade in urothelial cancer (dated by TCRdb to the late 2010s). For context, the study as a whole: Therapy was started in about 2014 for all patients, and atezolizumab 1,200 mg was administered intravenously every 3 weeks. About 90% of the 29 patients were identified as males with urothelial cancer of bladder origin, and a prior smoking history was reported by 18 of 29 patients. Patients had an ECOG performance status of 0 or 1 and had received between 0 and 3 prior chemotherapy regimens. Blood samples were analyzed at two time points: 3 weeks after treatment start (second dose) and 6 weeks after treatment start. A median of roughly 140,000 T cells and some 90,000 unique TCRs was obtained from blood samples, and a median clonality of roughly 0.074 was observed. The study was an exploratory multi-omic analysis of somatic, immune and clinical correlates of response to PD-L1 blockade with atezolizumab in urothelial cancer. Pretreatment tumor samples, along with matched peripheral blood serially collected before and after atezolizumab treatment, were subjected to TCR sequencing. Durable clinical benefit was defined as a progression-free survival longer than 6 months, and TCR features were additionally tested against progression-free survival and overall survival. Whole exome sequencing and RNA sequencing of pretreatment tumors were performed alongside TCR sequencing in the same patients. Several patients reached durable clinical benefit, while some 20 patients did not. Pretreatment blood TCR-seq was available for twenty-nine patients, at least one posttreatment blood collection was obtained for about 24 patients, and tumor TCR-seq was available for about 24 patients. The study at large found these results: Improved progression-free and overall survival was found to be associated with pretreatment peripheral blood TCR clonality below the median. Among patients with durable benefit, tumor-associated TCR clones showed greater expansion in peripheral blood 3 weeks after treatment started (n ≈ 20, p = 0.022). Because the sample size was small (n ≈ 29) and many exploratory analyses were performed, the results are intended to be hypothesis-generating.

As regards this clone: Its antigen remains undetermined. One base away there is no much larger clone; base qualities are not given.

The cohort comprised nearly 30 patients with locally advanced or metastatic urothelial carcinoma treated at Memorial Sloan Kettering on a trial protocol. Peripheral blood mononuclear cells were collected from each patient pretreatment and during treatment, giving between 1 and 8 total time points per patient. The Qiagen DNeasy Blood extraction kit was used to purify genomic DNA from total PBMCs and tumor samples. PBMCs were collected pretreatment and during treatment and were isolated and stored as previously described. V and J are trimmed by 0 bases and 4 bases, and the gene matches miss 12 bases of the junction. Including cysteine and phenylalanine, the CDR3 has 17 amino acids. This entry keeps only the CDR3 DNA: 51 bases, framed from base 1. The germline V gene gives CDR1 as SGHRS and CDR2 as YFSETQ. To estimate absolute template abundance from read counts, synthetic TCR analog templates were spiked into each PCR. Using the immunoSEQ assay, TCRbeta CDR3 regions were amplified from genomic DNA with bias-controlled V and J gene primers. Sequencing of rearranged TCRbeta segments was done at approximately 20X coverage. Per the authors' processing: Clustering was used to correct sequencing errors, and CDR3s were annotated against IMGT to assign V, D and J genes. Only productive TCRbeta rearrangements were used in downstream analyses, excluding out-of-frame or stop-codon sequences. To compute clonality, Shannon entropy was normalized by the log of the number of unique productive sequences and then subtracted from one. Fisher's exact test with Benjamini-Hochberg correction, using a cutoff of adjusted p below 0.01, was how clones that differed between time points or between blood and tumor were identified. TCRdb mirrors the immuneACCESS table, restricted to in-frame sequences. Some clones are absent from its copies; in checked studies, under half trace to an unresolved V gene, and the reason for the others is unknown. From that table come the V and J calls and clone size; the DNA was used to work out D and trimming. This sample holds tens of thousands of clones; 87% were observed only once. Roughly 5.2% of the sample belongs to the ten largest clones.

Recombination linked TRBV5-1 to TRBJ1-2; the junction holds 7 bases that match TRBD1. The clonotype was recovered from a woman aged 70-85 years with urothelial cancer. The specimen was PBMCs, collected around atezolizumab (anti-PD-L1) treatment. The CDR3 region has the sequence CASSLAYTQGDSYGYTF. The base sequence is TGCGCCAGCAGCTTGGCCTATACCCAGGGGGATTCCTATGGCTACACCTTC.